This T cell receptor (beta chain) was captured in a study of CD8 T cells in ankylosing spondylitis. Quantitative 5'-RACE with molecular barcodes was used to make the TCR beta libraries. TCRdb processed the 5' RACE reads anew with MiXCR; each CDR3 protein has one entry. The repertoire holds tens of thousands of distinct CDR3 sequences, with around 30% as singletons. Overall study findings and caveats: From matched ankylosing spondylitis synovial fluid, disease-linked clones were reportedly recovered at significantly enriched levels. Typical of ankylosing spondylitis blood, it appeared, was a TCR beta motif of several highly homologous variants.

This clonotype was seen a few times. As yet, its antigen is unknown. With 5 bases clipped from V and 0 bases from J, the junction kept 4 bases outside the gene matches. This CDR3 is 15 amino acids long. CDR1 and CDR2 from the germline V gene are SGHRS and YFSETQ. The receptor was derived from a male donor with ankylosing spondylitis or in good health (not recorded which). The chain carries TRBV5-1 and TRBJ2-1; 8 bases align to TRBD2. Sequenced sample: blood, either unsorted or a sorted T cell fraction (not recorded which). This chain's CDR3 is CASRLAVSSYNEQFF. The CDR3 region has the DNA TGCGCCAGCAGACTAGCGGTAAGCTCCTACAATGAGCAGTTCTTC.